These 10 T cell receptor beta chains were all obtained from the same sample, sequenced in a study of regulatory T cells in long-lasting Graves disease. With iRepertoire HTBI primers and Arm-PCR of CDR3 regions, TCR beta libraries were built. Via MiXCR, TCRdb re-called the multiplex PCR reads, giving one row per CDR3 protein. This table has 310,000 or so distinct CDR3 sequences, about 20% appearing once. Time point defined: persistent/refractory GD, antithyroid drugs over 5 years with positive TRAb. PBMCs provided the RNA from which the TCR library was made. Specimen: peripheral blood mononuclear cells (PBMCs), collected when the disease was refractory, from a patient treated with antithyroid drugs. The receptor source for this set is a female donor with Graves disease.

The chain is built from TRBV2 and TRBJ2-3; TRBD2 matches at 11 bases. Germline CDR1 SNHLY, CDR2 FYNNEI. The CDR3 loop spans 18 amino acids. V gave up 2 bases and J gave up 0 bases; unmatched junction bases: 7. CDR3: CASSERGLAVSSTDTQYF. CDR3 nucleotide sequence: TGTGCCAGCAGTGAAAGGGGACTAGCGGTATCTAGCACAGATACGCAGTATTTT.

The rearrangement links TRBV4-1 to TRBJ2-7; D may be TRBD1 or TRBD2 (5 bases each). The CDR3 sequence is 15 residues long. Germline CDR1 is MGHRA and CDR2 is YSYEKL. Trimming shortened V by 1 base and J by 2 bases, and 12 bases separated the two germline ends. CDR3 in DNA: TGCGCCAGCAGCCAAGGTAGCCAGGGAGCCTACGAGCAGTACTTC. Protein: CASSQGSQGAYEQYF.

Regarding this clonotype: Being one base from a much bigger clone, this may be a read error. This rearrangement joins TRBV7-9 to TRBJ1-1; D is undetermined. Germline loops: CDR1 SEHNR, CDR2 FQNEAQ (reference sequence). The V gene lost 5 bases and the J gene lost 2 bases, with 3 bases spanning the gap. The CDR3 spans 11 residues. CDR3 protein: CASSANTEAFF. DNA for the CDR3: TGTGCCAGCAGCGCCAACACTGAAGCTTTCTTT.

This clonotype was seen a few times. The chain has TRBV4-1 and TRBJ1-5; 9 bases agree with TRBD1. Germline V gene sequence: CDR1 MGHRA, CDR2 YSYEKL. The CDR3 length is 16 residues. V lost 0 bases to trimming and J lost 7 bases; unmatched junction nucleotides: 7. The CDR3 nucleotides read TGCGCCAGCAGCCAAGAGTGGACAGGGGTGGGGCAGCCCCAGCATTTT. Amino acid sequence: CASSQEWTGVGQPQHF.

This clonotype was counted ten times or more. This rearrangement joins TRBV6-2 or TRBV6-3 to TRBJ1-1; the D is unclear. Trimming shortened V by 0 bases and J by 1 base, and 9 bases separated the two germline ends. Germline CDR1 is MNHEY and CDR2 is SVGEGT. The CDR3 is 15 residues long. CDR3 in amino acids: CASSYSPRENTEAFF. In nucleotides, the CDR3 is TGTGCCAGCAGTTACTCTCCGAGAGAGAACACTGAAGCTTTCTTT.

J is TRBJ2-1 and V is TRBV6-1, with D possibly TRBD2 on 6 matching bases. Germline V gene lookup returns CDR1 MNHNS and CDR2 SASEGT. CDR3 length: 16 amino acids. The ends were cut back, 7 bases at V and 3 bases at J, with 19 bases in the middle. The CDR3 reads CASNIIRGSGYNEQFF. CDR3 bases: TGTGCCAGCAATATTATAAGAGGTAGCGGCTACAATGAGCAGTTCTTC.

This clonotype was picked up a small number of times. CDR3 sequence reads: CSARRRQGLGMNTEAFF. DNA of the CDR3: TGCAGTGCCAGACGTCGACAGGGCTTGGGGATGAACACTGAAGCTTTCTTT. The V call is TRBV20-1, the J call TRBJ1-1, with 7 positions matching TRBD1. V dropped 6 bases and J dropped 0; count of bases not matched to a gene: 16. The CDR3 contains 17 residues. CDR1 DFQATT and CDR2 SNEGSKA come from the germline V gene (reference sequence).

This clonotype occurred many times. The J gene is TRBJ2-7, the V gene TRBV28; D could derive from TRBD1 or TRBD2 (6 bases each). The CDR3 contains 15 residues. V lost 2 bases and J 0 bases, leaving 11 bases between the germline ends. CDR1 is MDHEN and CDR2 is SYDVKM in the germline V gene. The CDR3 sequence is CASSLLWGASYEQYF. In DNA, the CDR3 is TGTGCCAGCAGTTTACTGTGGGGGGCCTCCTACGAGCAGTACTTC.

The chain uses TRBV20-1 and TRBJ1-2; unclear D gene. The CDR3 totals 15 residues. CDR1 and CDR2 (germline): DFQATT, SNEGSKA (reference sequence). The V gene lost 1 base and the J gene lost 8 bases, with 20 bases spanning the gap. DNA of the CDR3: TGCAGTGCTAGAGTCCCCGTGGGGTTCGGCAGGGGCTACACCTTC. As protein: CSARVPVGFGRGYTF.

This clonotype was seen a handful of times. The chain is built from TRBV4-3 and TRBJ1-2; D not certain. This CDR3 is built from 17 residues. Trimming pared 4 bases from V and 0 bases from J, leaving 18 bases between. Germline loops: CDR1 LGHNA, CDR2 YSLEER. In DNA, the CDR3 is TGCGCCAGCAGCCCCACAGCACAGTTTAAGACTAACTATGGCTACACCTTC. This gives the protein CASSPTAQFKTNYGYTF.